This TCR beta chain is from a study of T cell changes during pregnancy in multiple sclerosis. The CDR3 covers 16 residues. With 0 bases removed from V and 0 bases from J, the gap between germline ends came to 9 bases. Germline CDR1 and CDR2: LGHNA and YSLEER. The protocol was immunoSEQ multiplex PCR, while the TCRdb copy is restricted to in-frame clones and leaves out a portion. The data contain around 97,000 clones, roughly nine tenths of them singletons. The chain joins TRBV4-3 to TRBJ2-1; D is possibly TRBD2 (5 bases). Here the sequenced sample was peripheral blood, taken in the second trimester of pregnancy. The clonotype was recovered from a female donor in good health, enrolled as a control in a pregnancy study. CDR3 DNA sequence: TGCGCCAGCAGCCAAGAGCTGAGGGACTCCTACAATGAGCAGTTCTTC. Translation gives CASSQELRDSYNEQFF.